Shown below are 22 T cell receptor beta chains from a single sample sequenced in a study of shared clonotypes between healthy human individuals. Libraries were prepared by immunoSEQ multiplex PCR; TCRdb keeps only in-frame clonotypes and omits some of them. This table holds about 2.1 million clones, 85% to 95% found once. CD8 cells regarded as naive lacked CD45RO, were positively chosen for CCR7, and omitted terminally differentiated effector memory CD45RA+ cells. Sample: naive CD8+ T cells from PBMCs. Receptor source: a man between 18 and 29 years old in good health. Some clones in this sample may be carry-over from other donors' samples.

V and J are TRBV27 and TRBJ2-3; a weak D match, TRBD2 (6 bases). This CDR3 comprises 17 residues. CDR1 MNHEY and CDR2 SMNVEV come from the germline V gene (reference sequence). Trimming removed 3 bases at V and 3 bases at J, with 19 bases between. The CDR3 nucleotides read TGTGCCAGCAGTTTCGTCGGAACTAGCTCGGCGACAGATACGCAGTATTTT. Amino acids: CASSFVGTSSATDTQYF.

The chain carries TRBV18 and TRBJ1-4; 11 positions match TRBD1. This CDR3 is 17 amino acids long. The J segment lost 3 bases and the V segment lost 6 bases, leaving 9 bases of the junction unmatched. The germline CDR1 and CDR2 sequences are KGHSH and LQKENI. DNA for the CDR3: TGTGCCAGCTCCCCGGGACAGGGGGAGCATTCTAATGAAAAACTGTTTTTT. Translated: CASSPGQGEHSNEKLFF.

This clone is a singleton in its sample. The chain recombines TRBV9 with TRBJ2-1; possibly TRBD1 or TRBD2 for D (5 bases each). There are 15 residues in the CDR3. Germline V lookup: CDR1 SGDLS, CDR2 YYNGEE. V was cut by 3 bases and J by 8 bases, with 18 bases left in between. DNA of the CDR3: TGTGCCAGCAGCGGGGGCTCTTGGGGTAGCGATGAGCAGTTCTTC. Protein: CASSGGSWGSDEQFF.

The rearrangement links TRBV27 to TRBJ1-1; the D is unclear. Germline V lookup: CDR1 MNHEY, CDR2 SMNVEV (reference sequence). Trimming removed 8 bases from V and 1 base from J, with 11 bases in between. The CDR3 runs to 13 residues. The CDR3 is CASQRPRNTEAFF. CDR3 nucleotide sequence: TGTGCCAGCCAAAGACCGAGGAACACTGAAGCTTTCTTT.

As DNA, the CDR3 is TGTGCCAGCAGTGAAAGGATCACAGGAGGCTTTGGAAACACCATATATTTT. It translates to CASSERITGGFGNTIYF. The rearrangement uses TRBV25-1 and TRBJ1-3; tentatively, D is TRBD1 (5 bases). CDR3 length: 17 residues. The V and J ends lost 2 bases and 3 bases respectively, with 17 bases between them. The germline CDR1 and CDR2 sequences are MGHDK and SYGVNS.

This clone was seen only once. This chain links TRBV9 with TRBJ1-1; weak D call: TRBD1 (5 bases). The CDR3 is made up of 17 amino acids. The germline gives CDR1 SGDLS, CDR2 YYNGEE. Trimming stripped 0 bases from V and 0 bases from J, with 15 bases between. The CDR3 region has the DNA TGTGCCAGCAGCGTAGCCGGGACTGGGATTCTGAACACTGAAGCTTTCTTT. Its translation is CASSVAGTGILNTEAFF.

This chain uses TRBV14 with TRBJ2-6; D is possibly TRBD1 or TRBD2 (5 bases each). This CDR3 comprises 19 residues. V lost 1 base and J 0 bases, leaving 16 bases between the germline ends. Germline CDR1 reads SGHDN; CDR2 reads FVKESK. CDR3 nucleotide sequence: TGTGCCAGCAGCCAAGTTTTTGGGGGATTTAGCTCTGGGGCCAACGTCCTGACTTTC. Translation: CASSQVFGGFSSGANVLTF.

This chain joins TRBV10-3 and TRBJ2-7; TRBD2 might be the D (5 bases). CDR3 length: 14 amino acids. V was cut by 0 bases and J by 6 bases, with 12 bases left in between. Germline V lookup: CDR1 ENHRY, CDR2 SYGVKD. The CDR3 reads CAISESFGLPEQYF. DNA for the CDR3: TGTGCCATCAGTGAGTCCTTCGGACTCCCCGAGCAGTACTTC.

V and J are TRBV27 and TRBJ2-1; 8 bases are a match to TRBD2. J gave up 0 bases and V 0 bases, and 16 bases lay outside the gene matches. This CDR3 comprises 21 residues. Germline V CDR1 and CDR2: MNHEY, SMNVEV (reference sequence). Written as DNA, the CDR3 is TGTGCCAGCAGTTTATCAGGACGAGCGGGAGTTCTGGTAGACTCCTACAATGAGCAGTTCTTC. Its translation: CASSLSGRAGVLVDSYNEQFF.

The chain employs TRBV7-9 and TRBJ2-1; D gene unclear. V shed 4 bases and J shed 3 bases, with 7 bases lying between them. Germline loops: CDR1 SEHNR, CDR2 FQNEAQ (reference sequence). The CDR3 has 13 residues. CDR3 DNA sequence: TGTGCCAGCAGCTGGGGAAACTACAATGAGCAGTTCTTC. Amino acid sequence: CASSWGNYNEQFF.

The chain employs TRBV5-1 and TRBJ2-3, with a weak D call TRBD2 (5 bases). Looked up from germline, CDR1 is SGHRS and CDR2 is YFSETQ. The CDR3 is 17 residues long. The germline V and J ends were trimmed by 4 bases and 3 bases, with 21 bases remaining between them. The CDR3 DNA reads TGCGCCAGCAGCGCCGGACTCACTCCTTACCATACAGATACGCAGTATTTT. Its protein product is CASSAGLTPYHTDTQYF.

This rearrangement joins TRBV7-9 to TRBJ2-2; D not resolved. V was trimmed by 7 bases and J by 0 bases, leaving 9 bases between them. The CDR3 loop spans 14 amino acids. Per the germline V gene, CDR1 is SEHNR and CDR2 is FQNEAQ (reference sequence). The CDR3 bases are TGTGCCAGCAACTTTGGGACGAACACCGGGGAGCTGTTTTTT. Translated: CASNFGTNTGELFF.

The chain employs TRBV6-6 and TRBJ2-1, with 7 bases aligning to TRBD2. CDR3 size: 15 residues. V was pared by 4 bases and J by 7 bases, with 10 bases of the junction left unmatched. Germline lookup yields CDR1 MNHNY and CDR2 SVGAGI (reference sequence). The CDR3 DNA reads TGTGCCAGCAGTTCCAGTGGGCTAGCGGCGAATGAGCAGTTCTTC. Its protein product is CASSSSGLAANEQFF.

This clone has a handful of counts. This sequence joins TRBV25-1 and TRBJ2-2, with a weak D call TRBD1 (6 bases). From germline, CDR1 is MGHDK and CDR2 SYGVNS. V gave up 6 bases and J gave up 5 bases, with 10 bases separating them. CDR3 length: 13 residues. CDR3 in DNA: TGTGCCAGCAGGCACAGGGATACCGGGGAGCTGTTTTTT. Translating it yields CASRHRDTGELFF. The full variable domain, rest sourced from reference TRBV25-1 and TRBJ2-2, is EADIYQTPRYLVIGTGKKITLECSQTMGHDKMYWYQQDPGMELHLIHYSYGVNSTEKGDLSSESTVSRIRTEHFPLTLESARPSHTSQYLCASRHRDTGELFFGEGSRLTVL.

The J gene is TRBJ1-1, the V gene TRBV6-1; no clear D gene. Germline CDR1 is MNHNS and CDR2 is SASEGT. The CDR3 spans 14 residues. V was cut by 2 bases and J by 1 base, with 8 bases left in between. The CDR3 here is CASSEYHWNTEAFF. The CDR3 bases are TGTGCCAGCAGTGAATATCATTGGAACACTGAAGCTTTCTTT.

This rearrangement joins TRBV5-4 to TRBJ2-1; no reliable D call. Deletions cut 4 bases from V and 8 bases from J, with 10 bases between. This CDR3 is built from 12 residues. Per germline, CDR1 SGHNT and CDR2 YYREEE (reference sequence). As DNA, the CDR3 is TGTGCCAGCAGCCAGAAAGGCGATGAGCAGTTCTTC. Residues: CASSQKGDEQFF.

This clone showed up just once. The V and J genes are TRBV11-2 and TRBJ1-4; TRBD1 is a possible D gene (6 bases). Germline-derived CDR1 and CDR2 are SGHAT and FQNNGV. Trimming shortened V by 3 bases and J by 8 bases, and 19 bases separated the two germline ends. CDR3 length: 16 amino acids. CDR3 residues: CASSFPSEGEFEKLFF. CDR3 DNA sequence: TGTGCCAGCAGCTTCCCCTCCGAGGGGGAGTTCGAAAAACTGTTTTTT.

The chain combines TRBV19 with TRBJ2-3; D is ambiguous. The V end was cut by 8 bases, the J end by 4 bases, with 28 bases between. The germline CDR1 and CDR2 sequences are LNHDA and SQIVND (reference sequence). This CDR3 is 18 amino acids long. DNA for the CDR3: TGTGCCAGTGAACCGGGCCACTCCGGTTGGAATGGGGCAGATACGCAGTATTTT. This sequence encodes CASEPGHSGWNGADTQYF.

The DNA for the CDR3 is TGTGCCAGCAGGACCTGGGCCCCAACAGATACGCAGTATTTT. Amino acids: CASRTWAPTDTQYF. This chain connects TRBV28 to TRBJ2-3, with no clear D. Germline CDR1 and CDR2: MDHEN and SYDVKM. The V gene lost 6 bases and the J gene lost 3 bases, with 13 bases spanning the gap. This CDR3 has 14 residues.

V usage is TRBV5-1 and J usage is TRBJ2-2; 7 nucleotides line up with TRBD1. Germline CDR1 and CDR2: SGHRS and YFSETQ. CDR3 length equals 14 residues. The trim removed 4 bases at V and 3 bases at J, leaving 3 bases unmatched. The CDR3 sequence is CASSTDRDTGELFF. The CDR3 nucleotides are TGCGCCAGCAGCACCGACAGGGACACCGGGGAGCTGTTTTTT.

The chain links TRBV4-1 to TRBJ2-1, with TRBD2 matching 8 bases. The CDR3 consists of 19 residues. Germline trimming cut 1 base from V and 3 bases from J; bases unmatched to any gene: 14. Germline CDR1 MGHRA, CDR2 YSYEKL. The CDR3 DNA reads TGCGCCAGCAGCCAAGGAGCGGTTTTAAGACTAGCGTACTACAATGAGCAGTTCTTC. It is translated as CASSQGAVLRLAYYNEQFF.

The chain recombines TRBV28 with TRBJ2-2; D unclear. In germline, CDR1 is MDHEN, CDR2 SYDVKM. The CDR3 extends over 15 amino acids. Trimming shortened V by 3 bases and J by 0 bases, and 8 bases separated the two germline ends. CDR3 coding DNA: TGTGCCAGCAGTTTTGTGGCTACGAACACCGGGGAGCTGTTTTTT. Protein: CASSFVATNTGELFF.